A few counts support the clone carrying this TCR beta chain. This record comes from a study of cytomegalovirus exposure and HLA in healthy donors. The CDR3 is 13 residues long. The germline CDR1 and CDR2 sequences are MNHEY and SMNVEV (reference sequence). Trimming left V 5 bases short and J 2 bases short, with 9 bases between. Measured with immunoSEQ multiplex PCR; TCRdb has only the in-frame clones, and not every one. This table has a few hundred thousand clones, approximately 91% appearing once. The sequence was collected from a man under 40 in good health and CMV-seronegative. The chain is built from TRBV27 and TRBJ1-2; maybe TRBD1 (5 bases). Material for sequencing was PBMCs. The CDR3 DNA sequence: TGTGCCAGCAGTCCACGGGGGAACTATGGCTACACCTTC. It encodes CASSPRGNYGYTF.